This is a list of T cell receptor beta chains from one sample in a study of blood T cell repertoires in COVID-19. Some clones are missing from TCRdb's copy, which holds only in-frame ones; the method was immunoSEQ multiplex PCR. The data hold 150,000 to 200,000 clones, with roughly four fifths observed a single time. The specimen was peripheral blood. These receptors all stem from a man in his 60s with active or convalescent COVID-19. The CDR3 runs from the conserved cysteine through the conserved F or W. The D gene is left open where the match is weak. Where a row states a size, it is once, few, many or the class of an expanded clone; other rows omit it.

clone_size,j_call,d_call,v_call,cdr3_nt,cdr3_aa
few,TRBJ2-5,.,TRBV2,TGTGCCAGCAGTGAAGTCCGTCGGCTTAGCGGAGGGACCCAGTACTTC,CASSEVRRLSGGTQYF
few,TRBJ1-1,.,TRBV6-6,TGTGCCAGCAGTCCCCCGCGGACAAGTTCGCGGAGCACTGAAGCTTTCTTT,CASSPPRTSSRSTEAFF
.,TRBJ1-1,.,TRBV21-1,TGTGCCAGCAGCAAATCCCGGGACAGATTGAACACTGAAGCTTTCTTT,CASSKSRDRLNTEAFF
once,TRBJ2-1,TRBD2,TRBV5-1,TGCGCCAGCAGCTCAGAGCGGGGGGCATCCTACAATGAGCAGTTCTTC,CASSSERGASYNEQFF
.,TRBJ2-7,.,TRBV6-6,TGTGCCAGCACCGGGAGCTCCTACGAGCAGTACTTC,CASTGSSYEQYF
.,TRBJ2-7,TRBD1,TRBV19,TGTGCCAGTAGTGTAAACAGGGGTTCGTCCTACGAGCAGTACTTC,CASSVNRGSSYEQYF
once,TRBJ2-7,.,TRBV28,TGTGCCAGCAGTGAACAGGGTTACGAGCAGTACTTC,CASSEQGYEQYF
.,TRBJ2-1,TRBD1,TRBV5-8,TGTGCCAGCAGCTTGGGGGACAGGGCCGACAATGAGCAGTTCTTC,CASSLGDRADNEQFF
.,TRBJ2-1,TRBD1,TRBV28,TGTGCCAGCAGTCTGCGACAGGGGAGGCATGAGCAGTTCTTC,CASSLRQGRHEQFF
.,TRBJ2-3,TRBD2,TRBV7-3,TGTGCCAGCAGCTCCCCAGGGACTAGCGGGGGGGGAGATACGCAGTATTTT,CASSSPGTSGGGDTQYF
.,TRBJ2-1,TRBD2,TRBV3-1/TRBV3-2,TGTGCCAGCAGCCAATCTAGCGGGGGAGACAATGAGCAGTTCTTC,CASSQSSGGDNEQFF
.,TRBJ1-5,TRBD1,TRBV2,TGTGCCAGCAGAAGACAGGGTGGAGAGCCCCAGCATTTT,CASRRQGGEPQHF
.,TRBJ2-3,.,TRBV28,TGTGCCAGCACTGACGGGGGCACAGATACGCAGTATTTT,CASTDGGTDTQYF
.,TRBJ1-5,.,TRBV5-6,TGTGCCAGCAGCTTGGGGGCAGGGGTTAGCAATCAGCCCCAGCATTTT,CASSLGAGVSNQPQHF
.,TRBJ2-7,.,TRBV5-5,TGTGCCAGCACCCTGGGCGGGAACCCTTCCTCCTACGAGCAGTACTTC,CASTLGGNPSSYEQYF
.,TRBJ1-4,.,TRBV6-4,TGTGCCAGCAGTCCCCCTGCAACTAATGAAAAACTGTTTTTT,CASSPPATNEKLFF
.,TRBJ2-1,TRBD1,TRBV9,TGTGCCAGCAGCGCCGGGACAGGGATTTACAATGAGCAGTTCTTC,CASSAGTGIYNEQFF
once,TRBJ1-3,.,TRBV3-1/TRBV3-2,TGTGCCAGCAGCCAGGAACAGGGTCGCACCATATATTTT,CASSQEQGRTIYF
once,TRBJ1-6,TRBD1,TRBV7-6,TGTGCCTCCGGGCGGACAGGGGATTCACCCCTCCACTTT,CASGRTGDSPLHF
.,TRBJ2-2,TRBD2,TRBV6-5,TGTGCCAGCAGGGGGACTAGCCTACTAGGCGGGGAGCTGTTTTTT,CASRGTSLLGGELFF
.,TRBJ1-5,TRBD1,TRBV27,TGTGCCAGCAGAGGACAGGGGGCAGGGCAGCCCCAGCATTTT,CASRGQGAGQPQHF
once,TRBJ1-5,.,TRBV6-1,TGTGCCAGCAGTGAAACGTTTACAGGGTCCTATCAGCCCCAGCATTTT,CASSETFTGSYQPQHF
.,TRBJ1-5,.,TRBV2,TGTGCCAGCAGTGAAAGAGGGCAGTATAGCAATCAGCCCCAGCATTTT,CASSERGQYSNQPQHF
.,TRBJ1-1,TRBD1,TRBV7-8,TGTGCCAGCAGCTTAGTTCGGGACAGCACTGAAGCTTTCTTT,CASSLVRDSTEAFF
.,TRBJ2-6,TRBD2,TRBV5-1,TGCGCCAGCAAAAGAGGACTAGCGGGGGGGACCTCTGGGGCCAACGTCCTGACTTTC,CASKRGLAGGTSGANVLTF
.,TRBJ2-2,.,TRBV2,TGTGCCAGTAGCCTTACAAGAATTACCGGGGAGCTGTTTTTT,CASSLTRITGELFF
few,TRBJ2-1,TRBD2,TRBV4-1,TGCGCCAGCAGCCCAGAAGCAGCGGGGGGCTACAATGAGCAGTTCTTC,CASSPEAAGGYNEQFF
few,TRBJ1-5,.,TRBV9,TGTGCCAGCAGCGCCGGGGGGTTGAGGGATCAGCCCCAGCATTTT,CASSAGGLRDQPQHF
once,TRBJ2-1,.,TRBV11-2,TGTGCCAGCTCAATAGAGTTTGAGCAGTTCTTC,CASSIEFEQFF
.,TRBJ2-7,.,TRBV5-1,TGCGCCAGCAGCTTCGGCGGGATCGGCGGAGAGCAGTACTTC,CASSFGGIGGEQYF
once,TRBJ2-5,TRBD2,TRBV3-1/TRBV3-2,TGTGCCAGCAGCCTGCGGGGGGCAGGGGAGACCCAGTACTTC,CASSLRGAGETQYF
few,TRBJ1-1,.,TRBV7-2,TGTGCCAGCAGCCCGCGCCCCGGAAGCGCTGAAGCTTTCTTT,CASSPRPGSAEAFF
.,TRBJ2-1,.,TRBV7-3,TGTGCCAGCAGCCTCGCGGACAGCTCCTACAATGAGCAGTTCTTC,CASSLADSSYNEQFF
.,TRBJ1-4,TRBD1,TRBV2,TGTGCCAGCAGTGGTCGGACAGGGGTGGAAAAACTGTTTTTT,CASSGRTGVEKLFF
few,TRBJ2-3,.,TRBV5-1,TGCGCCAGCAGCCCGACGGGGGTAGGCACAGATACGCAGTATTTT,CASSPTGVGTDTQYF
.,TRBJ2-2,TRBD2,TRBV9,TGTGCCAGCAGCGTCGGGACTAGGGGCACCGGGGAGCTGTTTTTT,CASSVGTRGTGELFF
.,TRBJ2-5,TRBD2,TRBV6-5,TGTGCCAGCAGTTACTCGGTGCTAGCGGGAGCTGAGACCCAGTACTTC,CASSYSVLAGAETQYF
few,TRBJ2-7,TRBD2,TRBV28,TGTGCCAGCAGAAGGACCGGACTAGCTAGCTACGAGCAGTACTTC,CASRRTGLASYEQYF
once,TRBJ1-5,.,TRBV21-1,TGTGCCAGCACCGACGGACAGGGCGGTCAGCCCCAGCATTTT,CASTDGQGGQPQHF
.,TRBJ2-7,.,TRBV20-1,TGCAGTGCTCCGAGGACCTACGAGCAGTACTTC,CSAPRTYEQYF
.,TRBJ1-5,.,TRBV15,TGTGCCACCAGTTCAGGGGACCAGCCCCAGCATTTT,CATSSGDQPQHF
.,TRBJ1-5,.,TRBV2,TGTGCCAGCAGTGAGGGGAGAAATCAGCCCCAGCATTTT,CASSEGRNQPQHF
.,TRBJ2-7,TRBD2,TRBV7-2,TGTGCCAGCAGCTTAAGGGGCGGGGGTTCAGACGAGCAGTACTTC,CASSLRGGGSDEQYF